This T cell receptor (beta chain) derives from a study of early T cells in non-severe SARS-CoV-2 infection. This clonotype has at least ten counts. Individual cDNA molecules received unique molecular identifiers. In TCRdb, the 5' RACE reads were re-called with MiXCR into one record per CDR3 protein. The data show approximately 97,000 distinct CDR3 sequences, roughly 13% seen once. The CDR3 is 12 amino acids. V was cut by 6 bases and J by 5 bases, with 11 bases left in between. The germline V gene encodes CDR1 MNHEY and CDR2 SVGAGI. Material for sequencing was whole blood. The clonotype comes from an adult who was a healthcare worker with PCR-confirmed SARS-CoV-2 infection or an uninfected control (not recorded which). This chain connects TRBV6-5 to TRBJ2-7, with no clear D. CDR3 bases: TGTGCCAGCAGCCACGAGAGGCACGAGCAGTACTTC. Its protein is CASSHERHEQYF.